This T cell receptor beta chain came from a study of blood T cell repertoires in COVID-19. Study as a whole: From the United States, Italy and Spain came samples of acute and convalescent COVID-19.

Measured with immunoSEQ multiplex PCR; TCRdb has only the in-frame clones, and not every one. The sample lists about 120,000 clones, less than 85% seen once, with about 2.3% in the top ten. This TCR was sampled from a middle-aged man with acute or convalescent COVID-19. Sequencing input: peripheral blood.

The CDR3: CATSREQGYNSPLHF. The DNA of the CDR3 is TGTGCCACCAGCAGGGAACAGGGCTATAATTCACCCCTCCACTTT. V and J are TRBV15 and TRBJ1-6, with D possibly being TRBD1 (6 bases). Looked up from germline, CDR1 is LNHNV and CDR2 is YYDKDF (reference sequence). The CDR3 is 15 amino acids. Trimming took 3 bases from V and 3 from J, leaving 9 bases between them.